Shown below are 20 T cell receptor beta chains from a single sample sequenced in a study of T cell clonotyping in hematopoietic cell transplantation. Stated time point: recipient sample about 28 days before transplant, after cytoreduction. Data came from immunoSEQ multiplex PCR; TCRdb stores just in-frame clones and leaves some out. The profile covers around 26,000 clones, with more than 65% appearing a single time and less than 2% taken by the ten largest. The source material was peripheral blood mononuclear cells, sampled before stem cell transplant. The receptors here all came from a man in his forties with acute myeloid leukemia. Some clones in this sample may be carry-over from other donors' samples.

The V and J genes are TRBV5-4 and TRBJ2-7; 7 positions match TRBD1. The CDR3 extends over 14 amino acids. V lost 2 bases to trimming and J lost 5 bases; unmatched junction nucleotides: 7. CDR1 and CDR2 (germline): SGHNT, YYREEE (reference sequence). The CDR3 DNA reads TGTGCCAGCAGCTTCAGGGGGATTTCCCACGAGCAGTACTTC. The encoded protein is CASSFRGISHEQYF.

This chain uses TRBV6-4 with TRBJ2-1; D unclear. The germline V gene has CDR1 MRHNA and CDR2 SNTAGT. The CDR3 spans 15 residues. V lost 2 bases to trimming and J lost 5 bases, with 13 bases between them. CDR3 loop: CASSDGPGEDNEQFF. As DNA, the CDR3 is TGTGCCAGCAGTGACGGTCCGGGCGAGGACAATGAGCAGTTCTTC.

In its sample, this clone was seen a few times. The chain is built from TRBV19 and TRBJ1-5; TRBD1 matches at 7 bases. V dropped 8 bases and J dropped 3; count of bases not matched to a gene: 13. The CDR3 has 16 residues. From germline, CDR1 is LNHDA and CDR2 SQIVND (reference sequence). CDR3 residues: CASEKWGQGDNQPQHF. In nucleotides, the CDR3 is TGTGCCAGTGAAAAATGGGGGCAGGGGGACAATCAGCCCCAGCATTTT.

The chain uses TRBV7-6 and TRBJ1-3; 7 bases are a match to TRBD1. The CDR3 is 18 residues long. In germline, CDR1 is SGHVS, CDR2 FNYEAQ. The V and J ends lost 4 bases and 6 bases, in that order; junction bases with no gene match: 18. Here the CDR3 reads CASSSQPQGTDHPNTIYF. CDR3 nucleotide sequence: TGTGCCAGCAGCTCACAACCACAGGGGACAGATCACCCAAACACCATATATTTT.

The chain is built from TRBV20-1 and TRBJ1-2, with 7 bases lining up with TRBD1. The ends lost 3 bases at V and 8 bases at J; junction bases unmatched: 3. Germline CDR1 is DFQATT and CDR2 is SNEGSKA (reference sequence). CDR3 length equals 11 residues. The CDR3 bases are TGCAGTGCTAGTAGGGGGCAAGGCTACACCTTC. Residues: CSASRGQGYTF.

The V and J genes are TRBV30 and TRBJ1-2; D possibly corresponds to TRBD1 (6 bases). The CDR3 totals 15 residues. CDR1 is GTSNPN, CDR2 SVGIG, per germline (reference sequence). Trimming removed 2 bases at V and 7 bases at J, with 20 bases between. The chain's CDR3 is CAWSLPPQGGFGYTF. The CDR3 nucleotides are TGTGCCTGGAGTCTCCCCCCACAGGGAGGGTTTGGCTACACCTTC.

The V gene is TRBV7-2, the J gene TRBJ2-3, with D possibly being TRBD1 (5 bases). The CDR3 loop spans 14 amino acids. Deletions cut 3 bases from V and 3 bases from J, with 10 bases between. Germline V lookup: CDR1 SGHTA, CDR2 FQGNSA. CDR3 bases: TGTGCCAGCAGCTTCCGGCCAGGGACAGATACGCAGTATTTT. Its protein product is CASSFRPGTDTQYF. The whole variable domain, filled in from reference TRBV7-2 and TRBJ2-3, reads GAGVSQSPSNKVTEKGKDVELRCDPISGHTALYWYRQSLGQGLEFLIYFQGNSAPDKSGLPSDRFSAERTGGSVSTLTIQRTQQEDSAVYLCASSFRPGTDTQYFGPGTRLTVL.

CDR3 DNA: TGTGCCAGTAAATATAGCCGGGGGACCCAGTACTTC. Its protein product is CASKYSRGTQYF. The chain uses TRBV25-1 and TRBJ2-5; possibly TRBD2 for D (5 bases). V shed 9 bases and J shed 7 bases, with 15 bases lying between them. The CDR3 has 12 residues. The germline gives CDR1 MGHDK, CDR2 SYGVNS.

The chain combines TRBV2 with TRBJ1-5; D possibly corresponds to TRBD1 (5 bases). The CDR3 sequence is 12 residues long. CDR1 SNHLY and CDR2 FYNNEI come from the germline V gene. CDR3 nucleotides: TGTGGCACGCCCGGGGGAGGTCAGCCCCAGCATTTT. Protein product: CGTPGGGQPQHF.

The chain links TRBV6-5 to TRBJ2-1, with 9 bases identical to TRBD2. With V trimmed by 4 bases and J by 8 bases, 6 bases remained unmatched. The CDR3 has 14 amino acids. The germline V gene encodes CDR1 MNHEY and CDR2 SVGAGI. The CDR3 reads CASSFYSGSDEQFF. CDR3 bases: TGTGCCAGCAGTTTTTATAGCGGGAGCGATGAGCAGTTCTTC.

This clone appeared a few times. J is TRBJ2-1 and V is TRBV25-1; D gene ambiguous. This CDR3 region has 12 residues. CDR1 is MGHDK, CDR2 SYGVNS, per germline. V gave up 6 bases and J gave up 8 bases, with 11 bases separating them. CDR3 nucleotides: TGTGCCAGCAGAGGAGATTTTGATGAGCAGTTCTTC. Protein product: CASRGDFDEQFF.

The chain is built from TRBV4-2 and TRBJ2-1; TRBD2 aligns across 8 bases. The CDR3 spans 16 residues. Trimming removed 1 base from V and 4 bases from J; junction bases left unmatched: 6. CDR1 and CDR2 from the germline V gene are LGHNA and YNFKEQ. The CDR3 DNA follows: TGTGCCAGCAGCCAAGGGGTTAGCGGGGCATACAATGAGCAGTTCTTC. This translates into CASSQGVSGAYNEQFF.

The chain combines TRBV11-3 with TRBJ2-3; 9 bases align to TRBD1. Trimming removed 0 bases from V and 3 bases from J; junction bases left unmatched: 1. The CDR3 totals 15 residues. Germline CDR1 is SGHNT and CDR2 is YENEEA. The CDR3 protein is CASSLEGQGTDTQYF. In DNA, the CDR3 is TGTGCCAGCAGCTTAGAGGGACAGGGAACAGATACGCAGTATTTT.

The chain carries TRBV5-6 and TRBJ1-3; D is undetermined. The CDR3 is made up of 12 amino acids. Germline-derived CDR1 and CDR2 are SGHDT and YYEEEE. V lost 0 bases and J 3 bases, leaving 1 base between the germline ends. CDR3 in DNA: TGTGCCAGCAGCTTGGGTGGAAACACCATATATTTT. Translating gives CASSLGGNTIYF.

V gene TRBV28 combines with J gene TRBJ1-5; TRBD1 is a possible D gene (6 bases). Germline V gives CDR1 MDHEN, CDR2 SYDVKM. CDR3 length equals 17 residues. Trimming shortened V by 5 bases and J by 2 bases, and 19 bases separated the two germline ends. In DNA, the CDR3 is TGTGCCAGCAGTCCCCGACAGGAGGGTCGCGGCAATCAGCCCCAGCATTTT. Encoded protein: CASSPRQEGRGNQPQHF. The whole variable domain, remainder taken from reference TRBV28 and TRBJ1-5, is DVKVTQSSRYLVKRTGEKVFLECVQDMDHENMFWYRQDPGLGLRLIYFSYDVKMKEKGDIPEGYSVSREKKERFSLILESASTNQTSMYLCASSPRQEGRGNQPQHFGDGTRLSIL.

This sequence joins TRBV9 and TRBJ1-1; D remains unclear. There are 13 residues in the CDR3. Trimming stripped 2 bases from V and 4 bases from J, with 9 bases between. Germline V gene data show CDR1 as SGDLS and CDR2 as YYNGEE. In nucleotides, the CDR3 is TGTGCCAGCAGCGTCGGGATGGCCACTGAAGCTTTCTTT. Translated: CASSVGMATEAFF.

As DNA, the CDR3 is TGTGCCAGCAGCTTCCTAGCGGGCACAGATACGCAGTATTTT. This translates into CASSFLAGTDTQYF. The V gene is TRBV11-3, the J gene TRBJ2-3; 7 bases are a match to TRBD2. This CDR3 has 14 residues. With 3 bases clipped from V and 1 base from J, the junction kept 1 base outside the gene matches. In germline, CDR1 is SGHNT, CDR2 YENEEA.

CDR3 nucleotide sequence: TGCAGTGCTAGAGGCACCGGGGAGCTGTTTTTT. It translates to CSARGTGELFF. The chain joins TRBV20-1 to TRBJ2-2; D uncertain. V was trimmed by 1 base and J by 4 bases, leaving 1 base between them. CDR3 size: 11 residues. Germline CDR1 DFQATT, CDR2 SNEGSKA (reference sequence).

V is TRBV5-1 and J is TRBJ1-1; D not certain. This CDR3 has 13 amino acids. Germline V gene lookup returns CDR1 SGHRS and CDR2 YFSETQ. Trimming left V 0 bases short and J 4 bases short, with 7 bases between. The CDR3 bases are TGCGCCAGCAGCTTGGAGACAATCACTGAAGCTTTCTTT. Amino acid sequence: CASSLETITEAFF.

The rearrangement joins TRBV5-1 to TRBJ1-1; D is possibly TRBD1 (5 bases). Trimming removed 2 bases at V and 1 base at J, with 9 bases between. CDR1 and CDR2 from the germline V gene are SGHRS and YFSETQ. The length of the CDR3 is 14 residues. CDR3 region: CASSLGGTNTEAFF. The CDR3 region has the DNA TGCGCCAGCAGCTTAGGCGGGACGAACACTGAAGCTTTCTTT. Looking up the rest from reference TRBV5-1 and TRBJ1-1 gives the full variable domain: KAGVTQTPRYLIKTRGQQVTLSCSPISGHRSVSWYQQTPGQGLQFLFEYFSETQRNKGNFPGRFSGRQFSNSRSEMNVSTLELGDSALYLCASSLGGTNTEAFFGQGTRLTVV.